This T cell receptor beta chain was sequenced for a study of blood T cells in healthy people across ages. Looking at the study overall: Capture by template switching was about one barcoded beta molecule per two T cells. Regarding the study as a whole: Observed TCR beta diversity per million T cells went down as age went up. This fall followed a roughly linear course with age.

A remark on this clonotype: Its antigen is undetermined.

With a J-beta primer mix and a sample-barcoded 5' primer, a second PCR ran 7 to 11 cycles. Carrying 12 random nucleotides, a template-switch adaptor labeled each individual cDNA molecule. TCRdb re-derived calls from the 5' RACE reads in MiXCR, one entry per CDR3 protein. The table shows 910,000 or so distinct CDR3 sequences, with 51% occurring only once. Material: blood. This clonotype was obtained from a woman aged 60-75 years in good health.

The CDR3 sequence: CASRRGESVEFGGYTF. The DNA of the CDR3 is TGCGCCAGCAGAAGAGGGGAGAGCGTCGAGTTCGGTGGCTACACCTTC. The J gene is TRBJ1-2, the V gene TRBV5-1; maybe TRBD1 (5 bases). Germline V CDR1 and CDR2: SGHRS, YFSETQ. This CDR3 contains 16 residues. The ends were cut back, 5 bases at V and 7 bases at J, with 24 bases in the middle.